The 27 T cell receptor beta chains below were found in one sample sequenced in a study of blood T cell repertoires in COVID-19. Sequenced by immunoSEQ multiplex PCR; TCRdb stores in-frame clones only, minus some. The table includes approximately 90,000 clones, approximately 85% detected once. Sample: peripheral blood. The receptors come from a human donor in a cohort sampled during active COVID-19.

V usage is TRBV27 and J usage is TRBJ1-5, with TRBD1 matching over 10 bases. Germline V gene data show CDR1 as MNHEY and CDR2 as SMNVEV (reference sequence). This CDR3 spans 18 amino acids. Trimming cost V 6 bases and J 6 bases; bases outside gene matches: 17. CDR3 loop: CASRRGQGDTSGGQPQHF. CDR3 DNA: TGTGCCAGCAGACGTGGACAGGGGGACACCAGCGGGGGTCAGCCCCAGCATTTT.

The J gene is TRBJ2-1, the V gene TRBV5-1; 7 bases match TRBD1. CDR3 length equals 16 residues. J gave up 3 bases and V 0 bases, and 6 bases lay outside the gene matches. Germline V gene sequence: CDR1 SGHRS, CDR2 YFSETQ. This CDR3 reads CASSLAEGASYNEQFF. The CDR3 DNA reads TGCGCCAGCAGCTTGGCTGAGGGGGCGAGCTACAATGAGCAGTTCTTC. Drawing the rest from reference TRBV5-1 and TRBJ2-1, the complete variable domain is KAGVTQTPRYLIKTRGQQVTLSCSPISGHRSVSWYQQTPGQGLQFLFEYFSETQRNKGNFPGRFSGRQFSNSRSEMNVSTLELGDSALYLCASSLAEGASYNEQFFGPGTRLTVL.

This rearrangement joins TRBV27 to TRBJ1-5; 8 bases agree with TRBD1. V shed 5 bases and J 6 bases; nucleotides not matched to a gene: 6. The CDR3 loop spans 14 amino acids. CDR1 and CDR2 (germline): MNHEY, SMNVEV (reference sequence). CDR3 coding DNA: TGTGCCAGCAGTCCCCTGACAGGGGCTCAGCCCCAGCATTTT. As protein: CASSPLTGAQPQHF.

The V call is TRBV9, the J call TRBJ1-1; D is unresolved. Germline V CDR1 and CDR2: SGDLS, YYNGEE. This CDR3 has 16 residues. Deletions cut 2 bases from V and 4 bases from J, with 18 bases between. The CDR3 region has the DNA TGTGCCAGCAGCGTTAATTCTGGCAGTCTAGGCACTGAAGCTTTCTTT. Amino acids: CASSVNSGSLGTEAFF.

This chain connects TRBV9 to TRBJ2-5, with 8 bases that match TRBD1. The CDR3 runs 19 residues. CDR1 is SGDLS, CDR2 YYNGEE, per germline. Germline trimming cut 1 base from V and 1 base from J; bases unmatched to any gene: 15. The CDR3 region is CASSVSSGRLTGVQETQYF. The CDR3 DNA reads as TGTGCCAGCAGCGTATCTTCAGGACGGTTGACAGGGGTCCAAGAGACCCAGTACTTC.

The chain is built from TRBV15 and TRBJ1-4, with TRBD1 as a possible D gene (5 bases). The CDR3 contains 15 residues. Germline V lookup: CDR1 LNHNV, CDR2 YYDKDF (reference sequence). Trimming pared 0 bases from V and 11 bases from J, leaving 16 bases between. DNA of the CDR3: TGTGCCACCAGCAGAGATCGTTCTCAGGGCGAGAAACTGTTTTTT. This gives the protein CATSRDRSQGEKLFF.

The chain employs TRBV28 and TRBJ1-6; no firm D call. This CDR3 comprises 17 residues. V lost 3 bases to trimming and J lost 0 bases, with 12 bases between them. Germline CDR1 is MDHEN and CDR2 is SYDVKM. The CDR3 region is CASSFNPGSSYNSPLHF. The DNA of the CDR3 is TGTGCCAGCAGTTTTAATCCTGGGAGCTCCTATAATTCACCCCTCCACTTT.

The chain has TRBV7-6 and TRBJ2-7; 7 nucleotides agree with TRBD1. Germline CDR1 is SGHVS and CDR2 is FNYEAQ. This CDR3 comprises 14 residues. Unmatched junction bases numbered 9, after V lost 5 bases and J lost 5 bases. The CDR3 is CASSAYRGAHEQYF. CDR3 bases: TGTGCCAGCAGCGCATACAGGGGAGCCCACGAGCAGTACTTC.

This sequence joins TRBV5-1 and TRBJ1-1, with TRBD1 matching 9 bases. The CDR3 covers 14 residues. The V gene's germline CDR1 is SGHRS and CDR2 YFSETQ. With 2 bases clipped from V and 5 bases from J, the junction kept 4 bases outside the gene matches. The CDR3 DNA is TGCGCCAGCAGCTTCGACAGGGGGGGAACTGAAGCTTTCTTT. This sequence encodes CASSFDRGGTEAFF. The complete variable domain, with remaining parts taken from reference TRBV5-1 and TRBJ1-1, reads KAGVTQTPRYLIKTRGQQVTLSCSPISGHRSVSWYQQTPGQGLQFLFEYFSETQRNKGNFPGRFSGRQFSNSRSEMNVSTLELGDSALYLCASSFDRGGTEAFFGQGTRLTVV.

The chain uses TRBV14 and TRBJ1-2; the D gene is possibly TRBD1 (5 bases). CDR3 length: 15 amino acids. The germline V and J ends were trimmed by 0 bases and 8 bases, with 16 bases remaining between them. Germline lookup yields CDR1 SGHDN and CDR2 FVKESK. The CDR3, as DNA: TGTGCCAGCAGCCAAGATCTGGGGCAGGGCAGCGGCTACACCTTC. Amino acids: CASSQDLGQGSGYTF.

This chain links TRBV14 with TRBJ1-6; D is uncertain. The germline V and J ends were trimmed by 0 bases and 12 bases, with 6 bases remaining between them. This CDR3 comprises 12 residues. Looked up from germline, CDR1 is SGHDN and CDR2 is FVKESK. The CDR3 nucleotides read TGTGCCAGCAGCCAAGATCGGGGACCCCTCCACTTT. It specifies CASSQDRGPLHF.

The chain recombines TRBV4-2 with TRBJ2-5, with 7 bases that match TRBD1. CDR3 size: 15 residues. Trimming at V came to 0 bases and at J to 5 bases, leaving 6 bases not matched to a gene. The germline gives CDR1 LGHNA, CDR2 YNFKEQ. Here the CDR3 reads CASSQEKRGRETQYF. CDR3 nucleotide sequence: TGTGCCAGCAGCCAAGAAAAGAGGGGGCGGGAGACCCAGTACTTC.

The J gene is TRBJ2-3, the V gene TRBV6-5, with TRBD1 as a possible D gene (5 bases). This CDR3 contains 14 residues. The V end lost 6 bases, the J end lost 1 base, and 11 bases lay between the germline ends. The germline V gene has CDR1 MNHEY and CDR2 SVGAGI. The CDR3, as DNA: TGTGCCAGCAGGACAGCCACTCGCACAGATACGCAGTATTTT. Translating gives CASRTATRTDTQYF.

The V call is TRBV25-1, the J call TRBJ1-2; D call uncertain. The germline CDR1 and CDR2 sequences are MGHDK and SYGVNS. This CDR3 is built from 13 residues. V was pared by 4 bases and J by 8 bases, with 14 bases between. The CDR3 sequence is CASSVKNGGGYTF. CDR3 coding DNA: TGTGCCAGCAGTGTTAAGAACGGAGGCGGCTACACCTTC.

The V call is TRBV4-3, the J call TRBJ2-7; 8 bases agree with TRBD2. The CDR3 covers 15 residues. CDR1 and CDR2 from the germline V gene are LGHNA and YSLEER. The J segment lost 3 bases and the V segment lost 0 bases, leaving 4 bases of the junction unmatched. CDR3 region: CASSQDPLAGYEQYF. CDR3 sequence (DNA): TGCGCCAGCAGCCAAGATCCCCTAGCGGGCTACGAGCAGTACTTC.

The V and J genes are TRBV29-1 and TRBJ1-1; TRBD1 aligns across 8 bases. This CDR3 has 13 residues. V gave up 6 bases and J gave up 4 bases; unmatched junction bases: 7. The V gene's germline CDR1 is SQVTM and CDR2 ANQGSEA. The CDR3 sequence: CSVDRGSSTEAFF. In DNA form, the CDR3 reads TGCAGCGTAGACAGGGGATCGAGCACTGAAGCTTTCTTT.

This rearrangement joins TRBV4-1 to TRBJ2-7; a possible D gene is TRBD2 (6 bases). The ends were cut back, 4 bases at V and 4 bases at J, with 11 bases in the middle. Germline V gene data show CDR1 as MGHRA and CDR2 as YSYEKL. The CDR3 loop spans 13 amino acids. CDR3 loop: CASSRAGFYEQYF. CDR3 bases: TGCGCCAGCAGCCGAGCGGGCTTTTACGAGCAGTACTTC.

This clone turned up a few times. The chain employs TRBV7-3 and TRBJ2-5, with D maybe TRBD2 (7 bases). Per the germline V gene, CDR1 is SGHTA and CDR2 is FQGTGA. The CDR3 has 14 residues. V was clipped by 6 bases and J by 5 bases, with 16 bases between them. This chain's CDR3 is CASSPGGGRETQYF. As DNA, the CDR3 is TGTGCCAGCAGTCCTGGCGGGGGCAGGGAGACCCAGTACTTC.

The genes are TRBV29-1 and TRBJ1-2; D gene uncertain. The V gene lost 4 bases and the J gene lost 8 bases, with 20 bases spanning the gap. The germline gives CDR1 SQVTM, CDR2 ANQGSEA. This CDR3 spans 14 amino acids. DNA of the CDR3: TGCAGCGTTGTGGGAGGAGGTTATGGTTACGGCTACACCTTC. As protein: CSVVGGGYGYGYTF.

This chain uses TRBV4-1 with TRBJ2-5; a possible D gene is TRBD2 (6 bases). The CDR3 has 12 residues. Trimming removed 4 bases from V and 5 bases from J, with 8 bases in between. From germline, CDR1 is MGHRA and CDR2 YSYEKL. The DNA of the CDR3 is TGCGCCAGCAGCCCGGGGAGGGAGACCCAGTACTTC. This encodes CASSPGRETQYF.

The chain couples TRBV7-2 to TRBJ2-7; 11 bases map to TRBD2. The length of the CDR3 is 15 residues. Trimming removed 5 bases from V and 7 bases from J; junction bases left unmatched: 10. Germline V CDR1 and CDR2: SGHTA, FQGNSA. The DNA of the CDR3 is TGTGCCAGCAGCCCTGATAGCGGGAGGGCCCGGGAGCAGTACTTC. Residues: CASSPDSGRAREQYF.

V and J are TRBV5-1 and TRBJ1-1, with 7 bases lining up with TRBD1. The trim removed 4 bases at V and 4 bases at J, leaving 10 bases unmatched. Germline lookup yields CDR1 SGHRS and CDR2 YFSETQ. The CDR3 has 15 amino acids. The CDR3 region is CASSLRQGAGTEAFF. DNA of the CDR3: TGCGCCAGCAGCCTACGACAGGGTGCCGGCACTGAAGCTTTCTTT.

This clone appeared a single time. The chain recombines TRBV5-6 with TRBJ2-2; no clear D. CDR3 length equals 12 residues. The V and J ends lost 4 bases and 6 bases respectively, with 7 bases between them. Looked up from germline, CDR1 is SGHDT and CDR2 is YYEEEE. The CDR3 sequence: CASSLRPGELFF. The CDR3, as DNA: TGTGCCAGCAGCCTACGCCCCGGGGAGCTGTTTTTT. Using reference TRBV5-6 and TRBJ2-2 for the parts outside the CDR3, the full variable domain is DAGVTQSPTHLIKTRGQQVTLRCSPKSGHDTVSWYQQALGQGPQFIFQYYEEEERQRGNFPDRFSGHQFPNYSSELNVNALLLGDSALYLCASSLRPGELFFGEGSRLTVL.

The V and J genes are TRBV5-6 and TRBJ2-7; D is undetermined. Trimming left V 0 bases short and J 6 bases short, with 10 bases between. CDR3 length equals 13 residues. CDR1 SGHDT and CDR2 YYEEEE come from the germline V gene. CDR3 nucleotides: TGTGCCAGCAGCTTGGCGGTATTCGGCGAGCAGTACTTC. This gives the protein CASSLAVFGEQYF.

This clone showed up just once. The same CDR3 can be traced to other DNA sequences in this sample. As DNA, the CDR3 is TGTGCCACCAGCAGCAGGGGATCCGGGGCCAACGTCCTGACTTTC. As protein: CATSSRGSGANVLTF. The chain uses TRBV15 and TRBJ2-6; the D gene is possibly TRBD1 (6 bases). Germline V gene lookup returns CDR1 LNHNV and CDR2 YYDKDF (reference sequence). The CDR3 runs to 15 residues. Trimming took 3 bases from V and 4 from J, leaving 10 bases between them.

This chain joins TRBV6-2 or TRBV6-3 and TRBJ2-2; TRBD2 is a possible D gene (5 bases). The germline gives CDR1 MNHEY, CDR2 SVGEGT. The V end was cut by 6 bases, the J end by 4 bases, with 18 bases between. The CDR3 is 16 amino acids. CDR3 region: CASSGGRRWGTGELFF. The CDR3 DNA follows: TGTGCCAGCAGCGGAGGTCGCAGATGGGGCACCGGGGAGCTGTTTTTT.

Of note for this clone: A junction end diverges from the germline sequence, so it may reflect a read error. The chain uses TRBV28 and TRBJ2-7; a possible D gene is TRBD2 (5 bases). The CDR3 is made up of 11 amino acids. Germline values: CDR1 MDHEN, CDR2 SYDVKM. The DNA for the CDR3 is TGTGCCAGCAGTTTATGGAGGGAGTCTAACTTC. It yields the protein CASSLWRESNF.